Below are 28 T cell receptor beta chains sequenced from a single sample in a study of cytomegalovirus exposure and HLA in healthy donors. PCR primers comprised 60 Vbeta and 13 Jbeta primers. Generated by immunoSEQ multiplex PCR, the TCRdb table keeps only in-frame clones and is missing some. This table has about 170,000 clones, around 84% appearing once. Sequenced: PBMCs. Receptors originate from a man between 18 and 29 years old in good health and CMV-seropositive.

DNA of the CDR3: TGTGCCAGCAGCCAGGAGGGACTAGCGGACCTCCCTGATAATGAGCAGTTCTTC. Residues: CASSQEGLADLPDNEQFF. The J gene is TRBJ2-1, the V gene TRBV4-2, with 11 bases aligning to TRBD2. Germline loops: CDR1 LGHNA, CDR2 YNFKEQ. This CDR3 is 18 amino acids long. The J segment lost 7 bases and the V segment lost 3 bases, leaving 14 bases of the junction unmatched.

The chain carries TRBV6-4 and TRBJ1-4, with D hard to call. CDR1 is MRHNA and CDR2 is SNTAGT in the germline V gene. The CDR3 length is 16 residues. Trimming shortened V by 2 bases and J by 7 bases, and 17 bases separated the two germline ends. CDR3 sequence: CASSDIFQAEIEKLFF. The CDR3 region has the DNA TGTGCCAGCAGTGACATTTTTCAGGCAGAGATTGAAAAACTGTTTTTT.

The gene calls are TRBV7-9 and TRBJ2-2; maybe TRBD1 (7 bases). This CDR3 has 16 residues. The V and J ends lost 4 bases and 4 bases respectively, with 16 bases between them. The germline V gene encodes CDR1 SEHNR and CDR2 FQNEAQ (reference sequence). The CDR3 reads CASSYGRQGGTGELFF. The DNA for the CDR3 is TGTGCCAGCAGCTACGGACGACAGGGAGGCACCGGGGAGCTGTTTTTT.

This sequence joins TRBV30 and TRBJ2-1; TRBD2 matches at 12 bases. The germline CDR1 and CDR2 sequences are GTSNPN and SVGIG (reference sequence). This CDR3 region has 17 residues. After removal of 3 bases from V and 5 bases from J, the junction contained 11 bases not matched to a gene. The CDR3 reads CAWRGTSGHQINNEQFF. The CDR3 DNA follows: TGTGCCTGGAGAGGGACTAGCGGGCACCAAATCAACAATGAGCAGTTCTTC.

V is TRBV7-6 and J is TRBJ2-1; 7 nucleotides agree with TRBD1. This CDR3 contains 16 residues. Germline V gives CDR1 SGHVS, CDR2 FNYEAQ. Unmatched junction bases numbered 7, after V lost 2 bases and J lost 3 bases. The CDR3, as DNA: TGTGCCAGCAGCTTAAGCGTAGGGGGCCTCTACAATGAGCAGTTCTTC. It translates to CASSLSVGGLYNEQFF.

The CDR3, as DNA: TGTGCCAGCAGCCAGACAGCCGGGAATGAAAAACTGTTTTTT. Translated: CASSQTAGNEKLFF. V and J are TRBV7-2 and TRBJ1-4, with TRBD1 as a possible D gene (5 bases). The CDR3 runs to 14 residues. In germline, CDR1 is SGHTA, CDR2 FQGNSA. Trimming removed 5 bases from V and 5 bases from J, with 12 bases in between.

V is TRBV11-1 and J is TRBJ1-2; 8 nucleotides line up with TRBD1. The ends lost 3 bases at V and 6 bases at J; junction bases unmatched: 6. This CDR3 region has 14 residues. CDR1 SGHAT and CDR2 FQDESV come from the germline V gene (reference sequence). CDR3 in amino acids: CASSFTGGDNGYTF. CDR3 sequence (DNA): TGTGCCAGCAGCTTTACAGGGGGAGATAATGGCTACACCTTC. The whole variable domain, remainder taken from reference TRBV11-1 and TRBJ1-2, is EAEVAQSPRYKITEKSQAVAFWCDPISGHATLYWYRQILGQGPELLVQFQDESVVDDSQLPKDRFSAERLKGVDSTLKIQPAELGDSAMYLCASSFTGGDNGYTFGSGTRLTVV.

Written as DNA, the CDR3 is TGTGCCAGTCAGGGGGGACTAGGGGAGGCCGGGGAGCTGTTTTTT. Encoded protein: CASQGGLGEAGELFF. V usage is TRBV6-1 and J usage is TRBJ2-2, with D perhaps matching TRBD2 (8 bases). The CDR3 has 15 amino acids. CDR1 and CDR2 (germline): MNHNS, SASEGT. V gave up 9 bases and J gave up 6 bases, with 20 bases separating them.

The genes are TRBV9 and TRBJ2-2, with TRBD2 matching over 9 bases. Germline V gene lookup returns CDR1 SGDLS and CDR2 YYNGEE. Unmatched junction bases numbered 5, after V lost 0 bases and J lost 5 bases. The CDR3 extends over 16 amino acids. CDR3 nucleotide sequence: TGTGCCAGCAGCGTAGGGACTAGCGCCTCGACCGGGGAGCTGTTTTTT. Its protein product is CASSVGTSASTGELFF.

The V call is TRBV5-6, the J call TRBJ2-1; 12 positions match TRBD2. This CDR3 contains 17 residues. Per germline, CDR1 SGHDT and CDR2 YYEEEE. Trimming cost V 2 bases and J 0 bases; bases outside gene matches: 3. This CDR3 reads CASSFTSGGTSYNEQFF. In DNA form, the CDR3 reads TGTGCCAGCAGCTTTACTAGCGGGGGGACCTCCTACAATGAGCAGTTCTTC.

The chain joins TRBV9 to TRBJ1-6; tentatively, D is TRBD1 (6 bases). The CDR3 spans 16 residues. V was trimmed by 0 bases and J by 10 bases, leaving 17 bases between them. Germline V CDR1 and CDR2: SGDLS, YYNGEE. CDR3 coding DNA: TGTGCCAGCAGCGTAGACAGGGTAGGTTGGAGATCACCCCTCCACTTT. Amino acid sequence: CASSVDRVGWRSPLHF.

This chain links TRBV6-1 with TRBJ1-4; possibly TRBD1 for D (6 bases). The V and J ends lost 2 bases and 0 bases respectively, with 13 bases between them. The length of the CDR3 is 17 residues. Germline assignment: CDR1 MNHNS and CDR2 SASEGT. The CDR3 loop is CASSENGQYATNEKLFF. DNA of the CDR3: TGTGCCAGCAGTGAAAATGGACAGTATGCAACTAATGAAAAACTGTTTTTT.

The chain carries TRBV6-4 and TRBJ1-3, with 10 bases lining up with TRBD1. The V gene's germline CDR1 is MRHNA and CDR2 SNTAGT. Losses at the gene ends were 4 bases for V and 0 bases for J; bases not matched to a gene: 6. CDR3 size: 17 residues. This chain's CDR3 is CASSAGTGEISGNTIYF. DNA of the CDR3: TGTGCCAGCAGTGCCGGGACAGGGGAAATCTCTGGAAACACCATATATTTT.

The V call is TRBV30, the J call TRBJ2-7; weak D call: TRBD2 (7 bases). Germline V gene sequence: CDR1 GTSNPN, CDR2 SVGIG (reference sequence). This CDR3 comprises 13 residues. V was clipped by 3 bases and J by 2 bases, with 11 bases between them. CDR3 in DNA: TGTGCCTGGAGACGGGGGGCCGCCTACGAGCAGTACTTC. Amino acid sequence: CAWRRGAAYEQYF.

CDR3 amino acids: CASSAGTGGTYEQYF. CDR3 in DNA: TGTGCCAGCAGCGCTGGGACAGGTGGCACCTACGAGCAGTACTTC. The chain joins TRBV9 to TRBJ2-5; 8 bases are a match to TRBD1. The J call is uncertain, as TRBJ2-7 better fits the DNA end. The CDR3 has 15 residues. Germline V gene sequence: CDR1 SGDLS, CDR2 YYNGEE.

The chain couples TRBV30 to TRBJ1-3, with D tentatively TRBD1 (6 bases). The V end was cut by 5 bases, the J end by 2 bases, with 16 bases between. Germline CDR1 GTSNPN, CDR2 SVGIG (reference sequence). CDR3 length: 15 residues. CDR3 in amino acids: CAWGRGEVAGNTIYF. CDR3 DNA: TGTGCCTGGGGGAGGGGGGAGGTCGCTGGAAACACCATATATTTT.

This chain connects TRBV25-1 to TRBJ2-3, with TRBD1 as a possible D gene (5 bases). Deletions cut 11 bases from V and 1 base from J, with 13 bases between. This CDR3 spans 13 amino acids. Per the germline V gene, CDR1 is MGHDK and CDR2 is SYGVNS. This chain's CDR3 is CAAKGAGTDTQYF. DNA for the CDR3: TGTGCCGCCAAAGGGGCGGGCACAGATACGCAGTATTTT.

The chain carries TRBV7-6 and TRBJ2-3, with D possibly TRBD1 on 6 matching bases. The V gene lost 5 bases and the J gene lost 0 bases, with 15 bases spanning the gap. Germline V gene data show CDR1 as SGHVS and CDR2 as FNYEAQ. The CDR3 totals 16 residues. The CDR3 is CASSPSTGFSTDTQYF. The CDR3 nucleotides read TGTGCCAGCAGCCCCTCAACAGGGTTTAGCACAGATACGCAGTATTTT.

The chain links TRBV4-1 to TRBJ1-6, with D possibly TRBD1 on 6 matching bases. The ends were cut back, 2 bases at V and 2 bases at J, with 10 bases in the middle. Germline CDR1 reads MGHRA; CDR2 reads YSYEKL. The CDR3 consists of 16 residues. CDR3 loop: CASSQPRGTYNSPLHF. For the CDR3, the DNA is TGCGCCAGCAGCCAACCCAGGGGAACCTATAATTCACCCCTCCACTTT.

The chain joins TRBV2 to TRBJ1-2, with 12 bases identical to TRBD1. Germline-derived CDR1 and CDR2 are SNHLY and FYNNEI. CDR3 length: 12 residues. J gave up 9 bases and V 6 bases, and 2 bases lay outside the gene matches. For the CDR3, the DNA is TGTGCCAGCAGCGGGACAGGGGGCAGCTACACCTTC. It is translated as CASSGTGGSYTF.

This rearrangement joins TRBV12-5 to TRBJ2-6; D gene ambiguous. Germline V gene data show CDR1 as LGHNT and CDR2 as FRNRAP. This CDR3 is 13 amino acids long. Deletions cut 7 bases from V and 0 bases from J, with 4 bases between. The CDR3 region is CASAVSGANVLTF. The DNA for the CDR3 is TGTGCTAGTGCGGTCTCTGGGGCCAACGTCCTGACTTTC.

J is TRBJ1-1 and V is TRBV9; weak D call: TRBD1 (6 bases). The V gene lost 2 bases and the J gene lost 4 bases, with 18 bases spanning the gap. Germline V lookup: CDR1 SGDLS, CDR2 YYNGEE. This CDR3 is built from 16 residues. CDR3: CASSVEWSTGLTEAFF. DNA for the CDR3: TGTGCCAGCAGCGTTGAGTGGTCTACAGGGCTCACTGAAGCTTTCTTT.

Here the CDR3 DNA reads TGTGCCAGCTCACCAGCAGGGTTATGTGACACCTTC. Its protein is CASSPAGLCDTF. V is TRBV18 and J is TRBJ1-2; D may be TRBD1 (5 bases). V was shortened by 2 bases and J by 12 bases, with 13 bases between the two germline ends. The CDR3 length is 12 residues. Germline assignment: CDR1 KGHSH and CDR2 LQKENI.

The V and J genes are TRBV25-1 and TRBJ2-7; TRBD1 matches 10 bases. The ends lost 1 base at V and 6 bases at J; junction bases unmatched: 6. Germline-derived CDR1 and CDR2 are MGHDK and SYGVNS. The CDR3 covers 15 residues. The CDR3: CASSEFTGQGPEQYF. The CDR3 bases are TGTGCCAGCAGTGAATTTACGGGACAGGGGCCCGAGCAGTACTTC.

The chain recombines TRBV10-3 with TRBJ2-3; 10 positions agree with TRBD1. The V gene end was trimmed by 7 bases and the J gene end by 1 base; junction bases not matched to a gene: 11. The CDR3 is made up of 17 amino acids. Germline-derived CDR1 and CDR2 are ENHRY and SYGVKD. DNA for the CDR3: TGTGCCATCATGACAGGGGGCCCGACACCTCGCACAGATACGCAGTATTTT. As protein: CAIMTGGPTPRTDTQYF.

In DNA, the CDR3 is TGCGCCAGCAGCCAGGCATATATCGCGGGGATCTACGAGCAGTACTTC. It yields the protein CASSQAYIAGIYEQYF. This chain links TRBV4-3 with TRBJ2-7; a weak D match, TRBD2 (6 bases). Germline V gene sequence: CDR1 LGHNA, CDR2 YSLEER. V lost 3 bases to trimming and J lost 3 bases, with 18 bases between them. The CDR3 extends over 16 amino acids.

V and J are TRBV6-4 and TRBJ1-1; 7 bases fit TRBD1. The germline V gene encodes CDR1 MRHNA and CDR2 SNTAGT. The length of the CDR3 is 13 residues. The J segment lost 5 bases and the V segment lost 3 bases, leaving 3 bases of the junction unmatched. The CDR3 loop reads CASSEQQGTEAFF. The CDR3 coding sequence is TGTGCCAGCAGTGAACAACAGGGGACTGAAGCTTTCTTT.

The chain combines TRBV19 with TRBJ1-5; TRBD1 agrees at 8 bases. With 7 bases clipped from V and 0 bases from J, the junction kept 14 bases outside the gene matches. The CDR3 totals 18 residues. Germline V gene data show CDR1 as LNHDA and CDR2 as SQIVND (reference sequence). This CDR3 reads CASTGGRGRIFSNQPQHF. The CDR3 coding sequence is TGTGCCAGTACAGGGGGCAGGGGGCGCATATTTAGCAATCAGCCCCAGCATTTT. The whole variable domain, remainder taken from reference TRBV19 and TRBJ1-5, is DGGITQSPKYLFRKEGQNVTLSCEQNLNHDAMYWYRQDPGQGLRLIYYSQIVNDFQKGDIAEGYSVSREKKESFPLTVTSAQKNPTAFYLCASTGGRGRIFSNQPQHFGDGTRLSIL.